The 9 T cell receptor beta chains given below trace back to one sample, sequenced in a study of CD8+CD57+ T cells in acquired aplastic anemia. TCR beta VDJ and CDR3 profiles were obtained from a genomic DNA template. TCRdb redid the calling of the reads with MiXCR, one entry per CDR3 protein. The sample yields over 150,000 distinct CDR3 sequences, nearly 65% seen once. All sequencing subjects had displayed CD8+CD57+ cell expansion on flow cytometry. Source material: sorted CD4+, CD8+, or CD8+CD57+ T cells (not recorded which) from PBMCs. These receptors all stem from a human donor with aplastic anemia.

The V and J genes are TRBV2 and TRBJ1-1; no definite D call. V was clipped by 6 bases and J by 5 bases, with 16 bases between them. Germline V gene lookup returns CDR1 SNHLY and CDR2 FYNNEI. The CDR3 covers 14 residues. The CDR3 here is CASRWGGSQTEAFF. DNA of the CDR3: TGTGCCAGCAGATGGGGAGGATCCCAAACTGAAGCTTTCTTT. Full variable domain (rest looked up from reference TRBV2 and TRBJ1-1): EPEVTQTPSHQVTQMGQEVILRCVPISNHLYFYWYRQILGQKVEFLVSFYNNEISEKSEIFDDQFSVERPDGSNFTLKIRSTKLEDSAMYFCASRWGGSQTEAFFGQGTRLTVV.

This clonotype was seen only once. CDR3 amino acids: CASMNRHREQFF. The CDR3 nucleotides are TGTGCCAGCATGAATAGGCACCGTGAGCAGTTCTTC. This chain links TRBV7-8 with TRBJ2-1; D not resolved. The ends were cut back, 7 bases at V and 9 bases at J, with 13 bases in the middle. The germline gives CDR1 SGHVS, CDR2 FQNEAQ. The CDR3 length is 12 residues.

The chain links TRBV7-6 to TRBJ2-3; D is possibly TRBD2 (6 bases). Germline V gives CDR1 SGHVS, CDR2 FNYEAQ. The CDR3 extends over 12 amino acids. V dropped 10 bases and J dropped 3 bases, with 11 bases sitting between them. The CDR3 nucleotides are TGTGCCACCCGCGGGGCTACAGATACGCAGTATTTT. Translation: CATRGATDTQYF.

This clonotype has more than one count but fewer than ten. V usage is TRBV7-9 and J usage is TRBJ2-7; 10 nucleotides agree with TRBD2. In germline, CDR1 is SEHNR, CDR2 FQNEAQ (reference sequence). There are 15 residues in the CDR3. V was pared by 9 bases and J by 1 base, with 9 bases of the junction left unmatched. The CDR3 region is CASSSLAGVSYEQYF. The DNA for the CDR3 is TGTGCCAGTAGTTCCCTAGCGGGAGTGTCCTACGAGCAGTACTTC.

This clonotype showed up just a few times. The CDR3 DNA reads as TGTGCCAGCAGTGCCGCGGAATTAACTGAAGCTTTCTTT. Its protein product is CASSAAELTEAFF. The genes are TRBV6-4 and TRBJ1-1; D remains ambiguous. This CDR3 has 13 residues. V lost 4 bases and J lost 5, with 11 bases in between. Germline V gene sequence: CDR1 MRHNA, CDR2 SNTAGT.

The chain is built from TRBV24-1 and TRBJ2-1, with 11 bases matching TRBD2. After removal of 3 bases from V and 6 bases from J, the junction contained 9 bases not matched to a gene. CDR1 and CDR2 (germline): KGHDR, SFDVKD. This CDR3 has 17 residues. CDR3 nucleotides: TGTGCCACCAGTGATCCTCAACTAGCGGGAGCGGCCAATGAGCAGTTCTTC. Translation gives CATSDPQLAGAANEQFF.

This clonotype has only one observation. V and J are TRBV29-1 and TRBJ2-7; 8 bases align to TRBD1. V trimming: 5 bases; J trimming: 2 bases; junction bases outside the gene matches: 8. CDR3 length: 14 amino acids. The germline gives CDR1 SQVTM, CDR2 ANQGSEA. Here the CDR3 DNA reads TGCAGCGTTTTGAGACAGGGGACAACCTACGAGCAGTACTTC. Translation gives CSVLRQGTTYEQYF.

This clonotype was counted many times. The chain combines TRBV4-1 with TRBJ1-4; no reliable D call. The CDR3 sequence is 15 residues long. V was trimmed by 0 bases and J by 2 bases, leaving 7 bases between them. Germline CDR1 and CDR2: MGHRA and YSYEKL. CDR3 region: CASSQEQRTNEKLFF. CDR3 bases: TGCGCCAGCAGCCAAGAGCAACGGACTAATGAAAAACTGTTTTTT.

This clonotype was counted at least ten times. The CDR3 sequence is CASSPGDSNEKLFF. The CDR3 DNA follows: TGTGCCAGCAGCCCGGGGGACAGTAATGAAAAACTGTTTTTT. The chain carries TRBV5-5 and TRBJ1-4; 7 positions match TRBD1. The trim removed 4 bases at V and 4 bases at J, leaving 4 bases unmatched. Germline V gene lookup returns CDR1 SGHKS and CDR2 YYEKEE (reference sequence). The CDR3 runs 14 residues.